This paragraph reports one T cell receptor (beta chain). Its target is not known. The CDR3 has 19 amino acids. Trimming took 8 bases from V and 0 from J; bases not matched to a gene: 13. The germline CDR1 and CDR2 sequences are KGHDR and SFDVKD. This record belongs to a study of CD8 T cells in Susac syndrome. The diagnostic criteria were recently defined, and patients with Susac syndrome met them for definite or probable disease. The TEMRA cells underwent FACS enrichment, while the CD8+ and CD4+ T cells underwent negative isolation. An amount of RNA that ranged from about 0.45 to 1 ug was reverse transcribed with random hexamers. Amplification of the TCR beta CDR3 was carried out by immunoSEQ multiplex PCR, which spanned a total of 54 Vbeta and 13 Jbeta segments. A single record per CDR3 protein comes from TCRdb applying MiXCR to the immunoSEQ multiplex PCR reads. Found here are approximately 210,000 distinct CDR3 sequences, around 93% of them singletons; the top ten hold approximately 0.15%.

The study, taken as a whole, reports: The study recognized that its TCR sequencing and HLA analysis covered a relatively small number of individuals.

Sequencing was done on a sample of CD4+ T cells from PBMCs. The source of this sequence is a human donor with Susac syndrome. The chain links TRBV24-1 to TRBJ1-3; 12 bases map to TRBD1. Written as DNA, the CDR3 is TGTGCCACCAAGCTACCGGGACAGGGGGCCCCTCACTCTGGAAACACCATATATTTT. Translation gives CATKLPGQGAPHSGNTIYF.